One sample yielded the 32 T cell receptor beta chains listed below, sequenced in a study of CD4 and CD8 cells across lung adenocarcinoma regions. TCRdb analysed the PCR reads with MiXCR anew, one entry per CDR3 protein. This table holds roughly 10,000 distinct CDR3 sequences, about 53% found once. The sequenced material came from CD4+ T cells from the center of a lung tumor. The receptors were sampled from a male donor with lung adenocarcinoma. The CD4 and CD8 labels of this study may be unreliable.

This clonotype is medium-sized within its sample. The chain is built from TRBV10-1 and TRBJ2-1; D gene ambiguous. The CDR3 consists of 12 residues. V lost 2 bases to trimming and J lost 7 bases, with 6 bases between them. Germline lookup yields CDR1 WNHNN and CDR2 SYGVQD (reference sequence). The CDR3 DNA sequence: TGCGCCAGCAGTGAGACTGGAAATGAGCAGTTCTTC. Translation gives CASSETGNEQFF.

This clonotype was recorded many times. V usage is TRBV7-8 and J usage is TRBJ2-5; no reliable D call. V shed 5 bases and J shed 5 bases, with 18 bases lying between them. Germline V gene lookup returns CDR1 SGHVS and CDR2 FQNEAQ. This CDR3 region has 15 residues. CDR3 sequence: CASSPEIGVTETQYF. The CDR3 DNA sequence: TGTGCCAGCAGCCCGGAGATTGGGGTCACTGAGACCCAGTACTTC. Complete variable domain (other parts from reference TRBV7-8 and TRBJ2-5): GAGVSQSPRYKVAKRGQDVALRCDPISGHVSLFWYQQALGQGPEFLTYFQNEAQLDKSGLPSDRFFAERPEGSVSTLKIQRTQQEDSAVYLCASSPEIGVTETQYFGPGTRLLVL.

This clonotype showed up just once. The J gene is TRBJ2-4, the V gene TRBV5-1; TRBD1 or TRBD2 may be the D gene (8 bases each). The J call may be incorrect, as the DNA end agrees better with TRBJ2-5. Per germline, CDR1 SGHRS and CDR2 YFSETQ. This CDR3 is 20 amino acids long. CDR3 nucleotides: TGCGCCAGCAGCCCCGGTCCCGGGACAGGCGGGGGGCGTGACAAAGAGACCCAGTACTTC. Its translation: CASSPGPGTGGGRDKETQYF.

CDR3 sequence: CASSLGTGRIDSPLHF. The CDR3 DNA reads as TGTGCCAGCAGCCTAGGGACAGGGCGTATTGATTCACCCCTCCACTTT. The chain combines TRBV9 with TRBJ1-6; 9 nucleotides agree with TRBD1. Germline lookup yields CDR1 SGDLS and CDR2 YYNGEE. V lost 4 bases to trimming and J lost 8 bases; unmatched junction nucleotides: 10. There are 16 residues in the CDR3.

As concerns this clonotype: Germline is not matched at one junction end, which may reflect a read error. This chain joins TRBV6-1 and TRBJ2-3; possibly TRBD1 or TRBD2 for D (6 bases each). In germline, CDR1 is MNHNS, CDR2 SASEGT. The CDR3 has 14 residues. Here the CDR3 DNA reads TGTGCCAGCAGTGAACTTGGGGGGCCAGACACGCAGTATTTC. Translated, it gives CASSELGGPDTQYF.

Within the sample, this clonotype is medium-sized. The chain is built from TRBV6-1 and TRBJ2-7; possible D gene TRBD1, 6 bases. Germline V gene sequence: CDR1 MNHNS, CDR2 SASEGT. This CDR3 contains 15 residues. V lost 0 bases, J lost 0 bases, and 9 bases lay in between. The CDR3 region is CASSEAQGSSYEQYF. CDR3 coding DNA: TGTGCCAGCAGTGAAGCGCAGGGGAGCTCCTACGAGCAGTACTTC.

This clonotype was counted a few times. J is TRBJ2-5 and V is TRBV11-3, with 7 bases aligning to TRBD1. The end of the DNA is better explained by TRBJ2-7, so the J call may be wrong. Germline CDR1 and CDR2: SGHNT and YENEEA. The CDR3 runs to 15 residues. The CDR3 coding sequence is TGTGCCAGCAGCTTATACGGACAGGCCCCCTACGAGCAGTACTTC. Encoded protein: CASSLYGQAPYEQYF.

This clonotype was found a few times. The rearrangement links TRBV6-1 to TRBJ2-1, with TRBD1 matching 8 bases. CDR3 length: 18 residues. The germline V gene has CDR1 MNHNS and CDR2 SASEGT. Germline trimming cut 3 bases from V and 9 bases from J; bases unmatched to any gene: 19. The CDR3 sequence is CASSEGTGYAGPKGEQFF. As DNA, the CDR3 is TGTGCCAGCAGTGAGGGGACAGGTTACGCGGGCCCCAAGGGTGAGCAGTTCTTC.

The V gene is TRBV10-3, the J gene TRBJ2-5, with unresolved D. The V gene lost 11 bases and the J gene lost 3 bases, with 16 bases spanning the gap. The germline gives CDR1 ENHRY, CDR2 SYGVKD. This CDR3 is built from 13 residues. The CDR3 here is CAATEDGEETQYF. The CDR3 nucleotides read TGTGCCGCCACCGAGGACGGAGAAGAGACCCAGTACTTC.

The chain employs TRBV6-1 and TRBJ2-1, with 13 bases identical to TRBD2. The CDR3 has 17 residues. Trimming took 2 bases from V and 7 from J; bases not matched to a gene: 8. The germline V gene encodes CDR1 MNHNS and CDR2 SASEGT. The CDR3 DNA follows: TGTGCCAGCAGTGAATTCCCACTAGCGGGAGGGATAAATGAGCAGTTCTTC. It translates to CASSEFPLAGGINEQFF.

The genes are TRBV14 and TRBJ2-7; 9 nucleotides match TRBD1. Germline assignment: CDR1 SGHDN and CDR2 FVKESK. Germline trimming cut 5 bases from V and 6 bases from J; bases unmatched to any gene: 8. CDR3 length equals 14 residues. The CDR3 here is CASSVNNRGLEQYF. CDR3 in DNA: TGTGCCAGCAGCGTCAACAACAGGGGGCTCGAGCAGTACTTC.

The gene calls are TRBV6-1 and TRBJ2-5; no definite D call. The J call may be faulty, since TRBJ2-7 better matches the DNA end. CDR1 is MNHNS, CDR2 SASEGT, per germline. The CDR3 totals 14 residues. The CDR3 DNA is TGTGCCAGCACGAGACCCGAGGCAGTTGGCGAGCAGTACTTC. As protein: CASTRPEAVGEQYF.

This clonotype is medium-sized by share. The V and J genes are TRBV6-4 and TRBJ2-3; D might be TRBD2 (6 bases). V was pared by 4 bases and J by 1 base, with 6 bases between. The CDR3 covers 13 residues. CDR1 and CDR2 from the germline V gene are MRHNA and SNTAGT. The CDR3 loop reads CASSAGGTDTQYF. CDR3 bases: TGTGCCAGCAGTGCGGGAGGCACAGATACGCAGTATTTT.

There are many counts of this clonotype. The genes are TRBV4-1 and TRBJ2-5; 8 bases are a match to TRBD2. Per the germline V gene, CDR1 is MGHRA and CDR2 is YSYEKL. The V segment lost 0 bases and the J segment 5 bases; nucleotides outside the gene matches: 23. CDR3 length: 21 amino acids. The CDR3 here is CASSQDGPAGALTGIVETQYF. For the CDR3, the DNA is TGCGCCAGCAGCCAAGATGGGCCAGCGGGAGCGCTAACAGGGATTGTTGAGACCCAGTACTTC.

The gene calls are TRBV11-2 and TRBJ2-1; D is perhaps TRBD1 (7 bases). The J call may not be correct, given that the DNA end is closer to TRBJ2-7. Germline CDR1 reads SGHAT; CDR2 reads FQNNGV. The CDR3 is made up of 16 amino acids. Here the CDR3 DNA reads TGTGCCAGCAGCACAAGCCGGGGGACAGCTAAAGGGGAGCAGTACTTC. It specifies CASSTSRGTAKGEQYF.

This clonotype is labeled medium-sized (0.01 to 0.1%). The chain couples TRBV12-3 or TRBV12-4 to TRBJ2-3; D not resolved. V shed 4 bases and J shed 1 base, with 12 bases lying between them. The CDR3 totals 15 residues. The chain's CDR3 is CASSSVTGGTDTQYF. The CDR3 nucleotides read TGTGCCAGCAGTTCAGTTACGGGCGGCACAGATACGCAGTATTTT.

This clonotype has more than one count but fewer than ten. The conserved closing phenylalanine or tryptophan is absent in this CDR3, likely reflecting a read error. The chain links TRBV6-1 to TRBJ2-5; D is possibly TRBD2 (6 bases). The J call is doubtful: the DNA matches TRBJ2-1 better. Germline CDR1 reads MNHNS; CDR2 reads SASEGT. This CDR3 comprises 13 residues. The DNA for the CDR3 is TGTGCCAGCAGTGAAAATCCCCGGGAGACCCAGTTCTCG. Protein: CASSENPRETQFS.

This chain joins TRBV3-1 and TRBJ1-1; 8 positions match TRBD1. The ends lost 5 bases at V and 5 bases at J; junction bases unmatched: 7. The CDR3 is made up of 14 amino acids. The germline gives CDR1 LGHDT, CDR2 YNNKEL (reference sequence). The CDR3, as DNA: TGTGCCAGCAGCAAACAGGGGGAAGAGACTGAAGCTTTCTTT. This sequence encodes CASSKQGEETEAFF.

The chain employs TRBV5-1 and TRBJ2-5, with a possible D match to TRBD1 (6 bases). The assigned J gene may be wrong: the sequence end matches TRBJ2-7 better. CDR3 length: 14 residues. Germline CDR1 is SGHRS and CDR2 is YFSETQ. This chain's CDR3 is CASSLALNRDEQYF. The CDR3 nucleotides read TGCGCCAGCAGCTTGGCTCTCAACAGGGACGAGCAGTACTTC.

The chain joins TRBV10-3 to TRBJ2-3; 10 bases agree with TRBD2. The V and J ends lost 11 bases and 4 bases, in that order; junction bases with no gene match: 12. The V gene's germline CDR1 is ENHRY and CDR2 SYGVKD. The CDR3 totals 15 residues. CDR3 coding DNA: TGTGCCGGGGGTGAGGGTAGCGGGGGGCCAGATACGCAGTATTTT. It yields the protein CAGGEGSGGPDTQYF.

The V gene is TRBV6-1, the J gene TRBJ2-1; TRBD1 is a possible D gene (6 bases). V was clipped by 5 bases and J by 2 bases, with 10 bases between them. Germline V lookup: CDR1 MNHNS, CDR2 SASEGT. The CDR3 sequence is 14 residues long. In DNA, the CDR3 is TGTGCCAGCAGTCGACAGGCTCCCTACAATGAGCAGTTCTTC. It encodes CASSRQAPYNEQFF.

Concerning this clonotype: Mismatch with germline at one junction end may stem from a read error. The rearrangement joins TRBV6-1 to TRBJ2-3; D is possibly TRBD2 (7 bases). The germline V gene has CDR1 MNHNS and CDR2 SASEGT. The CDR3 runs 16 residues. In DNA, the CDR3 is TGTGCCAGCGCGGAAGGGGGGGTTAGTGACCAAGAGACGCAGTATTTC. Residues: CASAEGGVSDQETQYF.

A single count supports this clonotype. This sequence joins TRBV6-1 and TRBJ2-5; 10 bases fit TRBD1. The J call may not be correct, given that the DNA end is closer to TRBJ2-7. The CDR3 length is 16 residues. Germline V CDR1 and CDR2: MNHNS, SASEGT. In DNA, the CDR3 is TGTGCCAGCAGTGAAGTAGGGACAGGGGCCATCTACGAGCAGTACTTC. It specifies CASSEVGTGAIYEQYF.

This clonotype was seen at least ten times. The chain recombines TRBV6-1 with TRBJ2-1, with D possibly matching TRBD2 (6 bases). Per germline, CDR1 MNHNS and CDR2 SASEGT. V lost 6 bases and J 5 bases, leaving 17 bases between the germline ends. The CDR3 runs to 15 residues. The DNA of the CDR3 is TGTGCCAGCAGAGGGTTGGGACTTAGGGACAATGAGCAGTTCTTC. Protein sequence: CASRGLGLRDNEQFF.

This chain links TRBV10-3 with TRBJ2-1; tentatively, D is TRBD2 (6 bases). The closer fit of TRBJ2-7 to the DNA end suggests the J call may be wrong. The CDR3 is 12 residues long. Germline V gives CDR1 ENHRY, CDR2 SYGVKD. CDR3 nucleotide sequence: TGTGCCACGGGGGAGATAGGGAGAGAGCAGTACTTC. Its protein product is CATGEIGREQYF.

At least ten counts were recorded for this clonotype. The chain is built from TRBV6-4 and TRBJ2-1; TRBD2 is a possible D gene (6 bases). V was pared by 4 bases and J by 10 bases, with 17 bases between. Germline CDR1 MRHNA, CDR2 SNTAGT. The CDR3 extends over 14 amino acids. The CDR3 reads CASSGTGTLGEQFF. Written as DNA, the CDR3 is TGTGCCAGCAGTGGTACCGGGACTTTGGGGGAGCAGTTCTTC.

About this clonotype: Because it lacks the conserved phenylalanine or tryptophan at the end, this CDR3 is likely a read error. The limits of the CDR3 on the DNA are not certain, so only TCRdb's listed CDR3 is given. V gene TRBV18 combines with J gene TRBJ2-5; the table's D gene call, TRBD2, was not cross checked with the DNA. The CDR3 is 11 amino acids in total, end residues counted. Germline V gene data show CDR1 as KGHSH and CDR2 as LQKENI. The CDR3 loop reads CAQLTRSPSPP.

The chain couples TRBV9 to TRBJ1-3; TRBD1 might be the D (6 bases). The germline V gene has CDR1 SGDLS and CDR2 YYNGEE. The length of the CDR3 is 15 residues. V lost 0 bases and J lost 2, with 9 bases in between. The chain's CDR3 is CASSVEGGTGNTIYF. The CDR3 region has the DNA TGTGCCAGCAGCGTAGAAGGGGGGACTGGAAACACCATATATTTT.

The chain is built from TRBV7-3 and TRBJ2-5, with TRBD1 identical over 8 bases. This CDR3 comprises 15 residues. Germline CDR1 is SGHTA and CDR2 is FQGTGA. The CDR3 nucleotides read TGTGGCAGGGGGCTCGGGGGCCGTAGCCCAGAGACCCAGTACTTC. Amino acid sequence: CGRGLGGRSPETQYF.

This chain joins TRBV6-1 and TRBJ2-1; tentative D call: TRBD1 (5 bases). The J call may be in error: the DNA end matches TRBJ2-5 better. CDR1 and CDR2 from the germline V gene are MNHNS and SASEGT. The CDR3 totals 14 residues. The CDR3 loop is CASSQNQGSETQYF. CDR3 bases: TGTGCCAGCAGCCAAAACCAGGGTTCGGAGACCCAGTACTTC.

The chain recombines TRBV11-3 with TRBJ2-5, with 7 positions matching TRBD1. The closer fit of TRBJ2-7 to the DNA end suggests the J call may be wrong. There are 13 residues in the CDR3. CDR1 and CDR2 (germline): SGHNT, YENEEA. CDR3 DNA: TGTGCCAGCAGCCACAGGGGAACCGACGAGCAGTACTTC. It yields the protein CASSHRGTDEQYF.

This chain uses TRBV6-1 with TRBJ1-4; 7 nucleotides line up with TRBD1. V lost 6 bases, J lost 3 bases, and 7 bases stayed unmatched. CDR3 length: 15 residues. Germline CDR1 is MNHNS and CDR2 is SASEGT. This CDR3 reads CASRRTGVANEKLFF. CDR3 sequence (DNA): TGTGCCAGCAGACGTACAGGGGTAGCTAATGAAAAACTGTTTTTT.